Detailed here is one T cell receptor beta chain. Repertoires were generated with immunoSEQ multiplex PCR, while TCRdb's copy carries only in-frame clones and drops some. Of about 440,000 clones listed, approximately 88% are singletons. The sample comes from a study of Ad26.COV2.S vaccination and SARS-CoV-2 variants. Study-wide background: Ad26.COV2.S, an intramuscular injection, was given once or twice 56 days apart.

The treatment denotes: around 19 received Ad26.COV2.S at low or high dose, single or two shots; roughly 5 received placebo; per-sample allocation not given. The study sampled participants on day 63 after the first vaccine or placebo injection. Material: peripheral blood, obtained in a trial of Ad26.COV2.S vaccine versus placebo. The receptor was isolated from a person between 18 and 65 years old who received the Ad26.COV2.S COVID-19 vaccine or a placebo.

In DNA, the CDR3 is TGTGCCAGCTCACCTGTCACCCTCGGGATGAGGGGTCTAAAGTCTGGAAACACCATATATTTT. Translated, it gives CASSPVTLGMRGLKSGNTIYF. The V call is TRBV18, the J call TRBJ1-3; tentatively, D is TRBD1 (5 bases). The CDR3 loop spans 21 amino acids. Germline-derived CDR1 and CDR2 are KGHSH and LQKENI. Trimming took 3 bases from V and 1 from J, leaving 28 bases between them.